These 9 T cell receptor beta chains were sequenced from one sample in a study of blood T cell repertoires in COVID-19. Method: immunoSEQ multiplex PCR; TCRdb's copy keeps in-frame clones and lacks some. The sample includes roughly 120,000 clones, roughly three quarters of them seen just once. The sample taken for sequencing was peripheral blood. The source is a woman over 75 with acute or convalescent COVID-19.

J is TRBJ2-1 and V is TRBV6-1, with D maybe TRBD1 (8 bases). V lost 0 bases, J lost 7 bases, and 16 bases lay in between. CDR1 is MNHNS, CDR2 SASEGT, per germline. The CDR3 is 16 amino acids. The DNA of the CDR3 is TGTGCCAGCAGTGAAGCGATCTTACAGGGGGGGAATGAGCAGTTCTTC. Its translation is CASSEAILQGGNEQFF.

The V gene is TRBV7-2, the J gene TRBJ1-6, with unresolved D. The CDR3 runs to 14 residues. V was clipped by 5 bases and J by 7 bases, with 12 bases between them. Germline V lookup: CDR1 SGHTA, CDR2 FQGNSA. In DNA, the CDR3 is TGTGCCAGCAGCCCGACCGGACTGAATTCACCCCTCCACTTT. It codes for CASSPTGLNSPLHF.

The chain couples TRBV18 to TRBJ1-1; TRBD1 agrees at 12 bases. With V trimmed by 3 bases and J by 5 bases, 7 bases remained unmatched. The CDR3 contains 16 residues. Germline CDR1 is KGHSH and CDR2 is LQKENI. CDR3 DNA sequence: TGTGCCAGCTCACCGGGACAGGGGGCATTATGGACTGAAGCTTTCTTT. It encodes CASSPGQGALWTEAFF.

The DNA for the CDR3 is TGTGCCAGTAGTAGCGGGGCCCAAATTGGGTACACTGAAGCTTTCTTT. Protein sequence: CASSSGAQIGYTEAFF. This chain connects TRBV19 to TRBJ1-1; the D gene is possibly TRBD1 (5 bases). Between the trimmed V and J ends, which lost 4 bases and 3 bases, there was a span of 18 bases. CDR1 is LNHDA and CDR2 is SQIVND in the germline V gene (reference sequence). This CDR3 region has 16 residues.

The chain uses TRBV9 and TRBJ2-3, with D possibly TRBD2 on 6 matching bases. CDR1 and CDR2 (germline): SGDLS, YYNGEE. The length of the CDR3 is 14 residues. V lost 2 bases to trimming and J lost 2 bases, with 9 bases between them. The chain's CDR3 is CASSVAGLTDTQYF. CDR3 bases: TGTGCCAGCAGCGTGGCGGGACTCACAGATACGCAGTATTTT. Full variable domain (rest looked up from reference TRBV9 and TRBJ2-3): DSGVTQTPKHLITATGQRVTLRCSPRSGDLSVYWYQQSLDQGLQFLIQYYNGEERAKGNILERFSAQQFPDLHSELNLSSLELGDSALYFCASSVAGLTDTQYFGPGTRLTVL.

The chain carries TRBV28 and TRBJ1-2; 9 bases line up with TRBD1. Losses at the gene ends were 6 bases for V and 7 bases for J; bases not matched to a gene: 6. The germline V gene encodes CDR1 MDHEN and CDR2 SYDVKM. The CDR3 contains 13 residues. CDR3 DNA: TGTGCCAGCAGCTCAGGACAGGGGCCTGGCTACACCTTC. This translates into CASSSGQGPGYTF.

The V and J genes are TRBV28 and TRBJ1-6; D gene ambiguous. The CDR3 extends over 15 amino acids. V gave up 7 bases and J gave up 0 bases, with 10 bases separating them. Germline V gene sequence: CDR1 MDHEN, CDR2 SYDVKM. CDR3 in DNA: TGTGCCAGCATCTCGGGGAGCTCCTATAATTCACCCCTCCACTTT. Translated, it gives CASISGSSYNSPLHF.

This chain connects TRBV19 to TRBJ2-4, with TRBD2 matching over 11 bases. The CDR3 runs to 16 residues. V trimming: 4 bases; J trimming: 2 bases; junction bases outside the gene matches: 4. Germline values: CDR1 LNHDA, CDR2 SQIVND (reference sequence). CDR3 sequence: CASSNSGRATKNIQYF. For the CDR3, the DNA is TGTGCCAGTAGTAATAGCGGGAGGGCCACCAAAAACATTCAGTACTTC.

This clone was seen a few times. The V and J genes are TRBV30 and TRBJ1-1, with no clear D. The CDR3 covers 13 residues. V was shortened by 6 bases and J by 0 bases, with 11 bases between the two germline ends. Per germline, CDR1 GTSNPN and CDR2 SVGIG (reference sequence). The DNA for the CDR3 is TGTGCCTGCCGTACTATCCTGAACACTGAAGCTTTCTTT. Its protein product is CACRTILNTEAFF.